This TCR beta chain was captured in a study of blood T cells in healthy people across ages. Then a second PCR, running roughly 7 to 11 cycles, was carried out with a sample-barcoded 5' primer and a J-beta primer mix. TCRdb called the 5' RACE reads again in MiXCR, with one record for every CDR3 protein. The top ten hold approximately 25% of the sample, which has around 500,000 distinct CDR3 sequences, around half seen once. The receptor was derived from an elderly man in good health. The sequenced sample consisted of blood.

The CDR3 DNA follows: TGTGCCACCAGTGATCCGAGCGGGGGCTCAGATACGCAGTATTTT. Translation: CATSDPSGGSDTQYF. This rearrangement joins TRBV24-1 to TRBJ2-3, with 8 bases lining up with TRBD2. V trimming: 3 bases; J trimming: 4 bases; junction bases outside the gene matches: 5. Germline CDR1 and CDR2: KGHDR and SFDVKD. The CDR3 consists of 15 residues.